This entry describes one T cell receptor beta chain. The source of the sample is a study of blood T cell repertoires in COVID-19. Background on the study: COVID-19 samples, acute and convalescent, were from the United States, Italy and Spain. T cells, B-cell-depleted T cells, or PBMCs supplied cDNA or gDNA.

In germline, CDR1 is LNHDA, CDR2 SQIVND (reference sequence). The CDR3 spans 18 residues. J was trimmed by 6 bases and V by 8 bases; bases with no gene match: 19. Sequencing was performed with immunoSEQ multiplex PCR; in TCRdb, only in-frame clones are kept and a portion is missing. The sample records about 250,000 clones, approximately 80% being singletons. V and J are TRBV19 and TRBJ2-1; 10 bases fit TRBD2. Sequencing was carried out using peripheral blood. This clonotype was obtained from a man aged 40-49 years with acute or convalescent COVID-19. CDR3 in DNA: TGTGCCAGTGAAGGGGCTAGCGGGAGTCTAAGGGTGGTCAATGAGCAGTTCTTC. It is translated as CASEGASGSLRVVNEQFF.